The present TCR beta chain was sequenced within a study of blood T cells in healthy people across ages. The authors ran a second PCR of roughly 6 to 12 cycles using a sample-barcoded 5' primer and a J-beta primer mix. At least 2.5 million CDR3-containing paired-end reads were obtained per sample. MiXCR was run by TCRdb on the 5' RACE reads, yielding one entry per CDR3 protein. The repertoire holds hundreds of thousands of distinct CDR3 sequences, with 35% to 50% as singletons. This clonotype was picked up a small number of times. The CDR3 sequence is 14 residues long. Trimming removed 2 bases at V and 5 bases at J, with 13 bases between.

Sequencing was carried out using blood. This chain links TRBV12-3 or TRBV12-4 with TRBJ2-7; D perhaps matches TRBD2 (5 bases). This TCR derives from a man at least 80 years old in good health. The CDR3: CASSLNGERDEQYF. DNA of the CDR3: TGTGCCAGCAGTTTAAATGGGGAGAGAGACGAGCAGTACTTC.